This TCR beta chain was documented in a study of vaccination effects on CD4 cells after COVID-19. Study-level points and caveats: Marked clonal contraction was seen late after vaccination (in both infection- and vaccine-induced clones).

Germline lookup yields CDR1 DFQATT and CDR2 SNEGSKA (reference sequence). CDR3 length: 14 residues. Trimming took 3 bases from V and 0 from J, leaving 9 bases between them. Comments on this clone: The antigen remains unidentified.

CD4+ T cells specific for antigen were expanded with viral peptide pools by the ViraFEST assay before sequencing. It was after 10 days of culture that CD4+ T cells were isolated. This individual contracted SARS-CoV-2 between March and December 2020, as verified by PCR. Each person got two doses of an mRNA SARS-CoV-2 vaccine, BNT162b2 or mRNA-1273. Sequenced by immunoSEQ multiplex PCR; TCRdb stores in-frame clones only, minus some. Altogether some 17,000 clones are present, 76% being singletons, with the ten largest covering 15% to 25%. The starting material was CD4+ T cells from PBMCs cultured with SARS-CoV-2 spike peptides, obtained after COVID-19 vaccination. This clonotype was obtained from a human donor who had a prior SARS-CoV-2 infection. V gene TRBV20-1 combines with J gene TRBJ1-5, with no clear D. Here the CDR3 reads CSASRQASNQPQHF. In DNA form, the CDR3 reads TGCAGTGCTAGTCGGCAAGCTAGCAATCAGCCCCAGCATTTT.